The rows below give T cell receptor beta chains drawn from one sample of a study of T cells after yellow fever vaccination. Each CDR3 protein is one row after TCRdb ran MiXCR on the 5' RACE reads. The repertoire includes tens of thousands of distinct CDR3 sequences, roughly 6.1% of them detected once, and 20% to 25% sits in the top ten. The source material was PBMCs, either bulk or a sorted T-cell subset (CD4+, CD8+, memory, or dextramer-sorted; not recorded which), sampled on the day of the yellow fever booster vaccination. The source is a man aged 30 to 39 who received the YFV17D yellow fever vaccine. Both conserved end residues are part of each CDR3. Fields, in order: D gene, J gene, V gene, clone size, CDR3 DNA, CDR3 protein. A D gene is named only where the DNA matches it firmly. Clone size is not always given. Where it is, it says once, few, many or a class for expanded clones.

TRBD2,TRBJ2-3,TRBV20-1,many,TGCAGTGCTTATGCGTTAAGCGGGAGGGCGTCCGATACGCAGTATTTT,CSAYALSGRASDTQYF
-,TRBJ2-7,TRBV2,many,TGTGCCAGCATACAGACAGGCGGCTCCTACGAGCAGTACTTC,CASIQTGGSYEQYF
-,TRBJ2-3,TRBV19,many,TGTGCCAGTAGTATAGACTTCGTGACCACCCTCACAGATACGCAGTATTTT,CASSIDFVTTLTDTQYF
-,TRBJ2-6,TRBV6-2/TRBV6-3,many,TGTGCCAGCAGTTACTCCAGCTCTGGGGCCAACGTCCTGACTTTC,CASSYSSSGANVLTF
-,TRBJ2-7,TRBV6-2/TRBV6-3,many,TGTGCCAGCAGTGACTATTACGAGCAGTACTTC,CASSDYYEQYF
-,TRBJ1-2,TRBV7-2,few,TGTGCCAGCAGCGATAGGCTCGGGGGAGAATATGGCTACACCTTC,CASSDRLGGEYGYTF
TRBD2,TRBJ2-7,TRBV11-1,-,TGTGCCAGCAGCGATCCGACTAGCGGAGCCTACGAGCAGTACTTC,CASSDPTSGAYEQYF
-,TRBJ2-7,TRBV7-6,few,TGTGCCAGCAGCCCGGGGGACGAGCAGTACTTC,CASSPGDEQYF
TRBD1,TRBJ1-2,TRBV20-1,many,TGCAGTGCCGTTTCCGGGACAGGAAGGGGCGATGGCTACACCTTC,CSAVSGTGRGDGYTF
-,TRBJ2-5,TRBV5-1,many,TGCGCCAGCAGCCTGAGGCCAGGCGTGGAGACCCAGTACTTC,CASSLRPGVETQYF
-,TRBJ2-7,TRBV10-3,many,TGTGCCATCAGTCGACAGGACGGGGACGAGCAGTACTTC,CAISRQDGDEQYF
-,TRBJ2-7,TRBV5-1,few,TGCGCCAGCAGCGATGACGCCTACGAGCAGCACTTC,CASSDDAYEQHF
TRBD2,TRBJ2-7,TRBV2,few,TGTGCCAGCAGTGGAACTAGCGGGAGTCACGGGTGGGCGTCCTACGAGCAGTACTTC,CASSGTSGSHGWASYEQYF
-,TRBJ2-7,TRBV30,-,TGTGCCTGGAGTGATCCCGTCGGGGGAAGGTCCGACGAGCAGTACTTC,CAWSDPVGGRSDEQYF
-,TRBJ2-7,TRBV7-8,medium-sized,TGTGCCAGCAGCTTAGTTGACAATCCCTTTACCTACGAGCAGTACTTC,CASSLVDNPFTYEQYF
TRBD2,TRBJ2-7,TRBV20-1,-,TGCAGTGCTAGAGAACGGACTAGCGGGCCCATAGAGCAGTACTTC,CSARERTSGPIEQYF
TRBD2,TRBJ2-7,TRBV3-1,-,TGTGCCAGCAGCCAGGGGGGGATCGAGCAGTACTTC,CASSQGGIEQYF
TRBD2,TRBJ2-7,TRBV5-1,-,TGCGCCAGCAGGAAACTAGCGGGAGTGGGCGAGCAGTACTTC,CASRKLAGVGEQYF
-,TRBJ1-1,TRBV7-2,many,TGTGCCAGCAGCTTATCAGGTCCCATGAACACTGAAGCTTTCTTT,CASSLSGPMNTEAFF
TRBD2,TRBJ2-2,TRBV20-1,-,TGCAGTGCTAGGATCCAGGGGGTAGCGGGAGTCACCGGGGAGCTGTTTTTT,CSARIQGVAGVTGELFF
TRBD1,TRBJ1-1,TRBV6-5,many,TGTGCCAGCAGTTACCGGGGACAGAGTGAAGCTTTCTTT,CASSYRGQSEAFF
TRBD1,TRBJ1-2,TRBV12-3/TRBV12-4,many,TGTGCCAGCAGTTACGGACAGGGTGATGGCTACACCTTC,CASSYGQGDGYTF
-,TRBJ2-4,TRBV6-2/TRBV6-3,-,TGTGCCAGCAGTTACTCCCTCGGAAGTCGAGGGAACATTCAGTACTTC,CASSYSLGSRGNIQYF
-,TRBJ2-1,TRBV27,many,TGTGCCAGCAGTTTTGTGAGTAGAGGGCGCAATGAGCAGTTCTTC,CASSFVSRGRNEQFF
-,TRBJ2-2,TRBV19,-,TGTGCCAGCCACGGGGGAAACACCGGGGAGCTGTTTTTT,CASHGGNTGELFF
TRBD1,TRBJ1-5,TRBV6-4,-,TGTGCCTTCTGTCCGGGGGTGAGACAGGGATATAATCAGCCCCAGCATTTT,CAFCPGVRQGYNQPQHF
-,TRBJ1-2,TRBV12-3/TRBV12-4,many,TGTGCCAGCGCTGCCCCTGGCGTTGGGGGTGGCTACACCTTC,CASAAPGVGGGYTF
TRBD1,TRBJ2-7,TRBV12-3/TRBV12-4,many,TGTGCCAGCAGTGCCACCGGGGACAGAAGCTCCTACGAGCAGTACTTC,CASSATGDRSSYEQYF
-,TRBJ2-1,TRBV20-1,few,TGCAGTGCTCCCCCGACTAGGTCCTACAATGAGCAGTTCTTC,CSAPPTRSYNEQFF
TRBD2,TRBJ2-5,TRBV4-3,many,TGCGCCAGCAGCCAGGGGGAAGGAGCGGGAGTAAGGTTCCAAGAGACCCAGTACTTC,CASSQGEGAGVRFQETQYF
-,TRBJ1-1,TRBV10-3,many,TGTGCCATGACCTCGAGCGCAGGGGTGAACACTGAAGCTTTCTTT,CAMTSSAGVNTEAFF
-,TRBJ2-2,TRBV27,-,TGTGCCAGTAAACTTAACACCGGGGAGCTGTTTTTT,CASKLNTGELFF
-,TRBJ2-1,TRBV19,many,TGTGCCAGTAAAACAGGAATCTCCTACAATGAGCAGTTCTTC,CASKTGISYNEQFF
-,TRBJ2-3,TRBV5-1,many,TGCGCCAGCAGCTTGAATCCACCGGGCACAGATACGCAGTATTTT,CASSLNPPGTDTQYF
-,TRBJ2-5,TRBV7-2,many,TGTGCCAGCAGCCGCCCGGGGGTTCAAGAGACCCAGTACTTC,CASSRPGVQETQYF
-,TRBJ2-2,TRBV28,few,TGTGCCAGCAGTTTATTAGAGTACACCGGGGAGCTGTTTTTT,CASSLLEYTGELFF
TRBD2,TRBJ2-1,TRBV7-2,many,TGTGCCAGCAGCTTTGTAACTAGCGGGTTTAGTGGCAATGAGCAGTTCTTC,CASSFVTSGFSGNEQFF
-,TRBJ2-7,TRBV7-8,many,TGTGCCAGCAGCGAAGGACGGCTCCAGGTTTCCGACGAGCAGTACTTC,CASSEGRLQVSDEQYF
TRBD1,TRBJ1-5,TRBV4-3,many,TGCGCCAGCAGCCTAACGACAGGGAATAATCAGCCCCAGCATTTT,CASSLTTGNNQPQHF
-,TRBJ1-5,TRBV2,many,TGTGCCAGCAGTGACCTGTCAGCAAAACAGCCCCAGCATTTT,CASSDLSAKQPQHF
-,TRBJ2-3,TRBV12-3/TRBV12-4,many,TGTGCCAGCAGTTTCGCAGATACGCAGTATTTT,CASSFADTQYF
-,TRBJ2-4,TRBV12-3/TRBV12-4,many,TGTGCCAGCAGTTTAGCGGTAACAGTAGCCAAAAACATTCAGTACTTC,CASSLAVTVAKNIQYF
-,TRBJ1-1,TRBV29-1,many,TGCAGCGTTGAATCCCCAGGGGACACTGAAGCTTTCTTT,CSVESPGDTEAFF
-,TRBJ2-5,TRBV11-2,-,TGTGCCAGCAGCGCCGATCGCGGAGGGACCCAGTACTTC,CASSADRGGTQYF
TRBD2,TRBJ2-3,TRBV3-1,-,TGTGCCAGCAGCCGCGGGGGACTAGCGGGAGGGAAGGTCACAGATACGCAGTATTTT,CASSRGGLAGGKVTDTQYF
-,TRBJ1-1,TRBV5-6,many,TGTGCCAGCAGCTGGGGGGCCGTTGAAGCTTTCTTT,CASSWGAVEAFF
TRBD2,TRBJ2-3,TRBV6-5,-,TGTGCCAGCGGTACTAGCGGGAGTTTTTCAGATACGCAGTATTTT,CASGTSGSFSDTQYF
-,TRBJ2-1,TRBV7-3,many,TGTGCCAGCAGCTTAATGATTACTAGCCACAATGAGCAGTTCTTC,CASSLMITSHNEQFF
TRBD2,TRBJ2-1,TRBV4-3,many,TGCGCCAGCAGCCAAATTCTAGCGGCCAGCTCCTACAATGAGCAGTTCTTC,CASSQILAASSYNEQFF
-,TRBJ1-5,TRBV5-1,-,TGCGCCAGCAGCTTGGGTGAAGCCCAGCCCCAGCATTTT,CASSLGEAQPQHF
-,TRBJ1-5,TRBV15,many,TGTGCCACCAGCAGAACGTCAGGGGAGGTCCAGCCCCAGCATTTT,CATSRTSGEVQPQHF
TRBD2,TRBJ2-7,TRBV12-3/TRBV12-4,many,TGTGCCAGCAGTCTTGGGACTAGCGGGAGGGTGGACGAGCAGTACTTC,CASSLGTSGRVDEQYF
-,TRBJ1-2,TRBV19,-,TGTGCCAGTTCTATCGGGACACCAATCGGCTATGGCTACACCTTC,CASSIGTPIGYGYTF
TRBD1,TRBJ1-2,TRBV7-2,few,TGTGCCAGCAGCCTTACGGGACAGGGTCATTATGGCTACACCTTC,CASSLTGQGHYGYTF
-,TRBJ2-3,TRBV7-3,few,TGTGCCAGCAGCCCAAGTCCGCTAGGCGATACGCAGTATTTT,CASSPSPLGDTQYF